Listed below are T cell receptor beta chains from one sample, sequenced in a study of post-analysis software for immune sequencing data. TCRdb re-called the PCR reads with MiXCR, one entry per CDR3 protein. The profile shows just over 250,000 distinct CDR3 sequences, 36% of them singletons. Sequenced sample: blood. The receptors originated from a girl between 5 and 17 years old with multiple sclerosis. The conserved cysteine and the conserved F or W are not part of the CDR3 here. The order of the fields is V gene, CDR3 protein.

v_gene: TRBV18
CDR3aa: ASSMGQDTEAF

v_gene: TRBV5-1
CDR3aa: ASNRLTNTGELF

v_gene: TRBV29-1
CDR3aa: SAPWDIGHNEQF

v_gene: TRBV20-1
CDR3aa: SAGYQETQY

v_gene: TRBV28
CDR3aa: ASSLGLSPGLQETQY

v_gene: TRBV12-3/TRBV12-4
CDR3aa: ASSPGQWNQPQH

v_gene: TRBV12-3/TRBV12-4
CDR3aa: ASSLTREKRSPLH

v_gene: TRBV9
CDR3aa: ASSVMTGGDTQY

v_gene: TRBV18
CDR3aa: ASSLPREGVDTEAF

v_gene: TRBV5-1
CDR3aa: ASSWDGTEQF

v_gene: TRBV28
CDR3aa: ASSLSANPQY

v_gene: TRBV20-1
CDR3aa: SAVGPGGTQY